These 15 T cell receptor beta chains came from one sample sequenced in a study of cytomegalovirus exposure and HLA in healthy donors. The PCR ran on 60 Vbeta and 13 Jbeta primers. Assay: immunoSEQ multiplex PCR; the TCRdb copy retains only in-frame clones and omits some. The sample records 150,000 to 200,000 clones, approximately 81% being singletons. The sequenced sample was PBMCs. The receptors shown here come from a female donor in good health and CMV-seronegative.

This sequence joins TRBV5-1 and TRBJ2-7; TRBD2 might be the D (6 bases). Germline values: CDR1 SGHRS, CDR2 YFSETQ. Deletions cut 5 bases from V and 0 bases from J, with 15 bases between. There are 15 residues in the CDR3. The CDR3 reads CASSRGGASSYEQYF. The CDR3 DNA reads as TGCGCCAGCAGTCGGGGAGGTGCGAGCTCCTACGAGCAGTACTTC.

The gene calls are TRBV19 and TRBJ2-3; TRBD2 matches 9 bases. Trimming at V came to 5 bases and at J to 3 bases, leaving 9 bases not matched to a gene. Germline V lookup: CDR1 LNHDA, CDR2 SQIVND (reference sequence). CDR3 length: 16 residues. CDR3: CASSSIRGGATDTQYF. For the CDR3, the DNA is TGTGCCAGTAGTTCCATCCGCGGGGGGGCGACAGATACGCAGTATTTT. Using reference TRBV19 and TRBJ2-3 for the parts outside the CDR3, the full variable domain is DGGITQSPKYLFRKEGQNVTLSCEQNLNHDAMYWYRQDPGQGLRLIYYSQIVNDFQKGDIAEGYSVSREKKESFPLTVTSAQKNPTAFYLCASSSIRGGATDTQYFGPGTRLTVL.

V gene TRBV4-3 combines with J gene TRBJ2-7; 8 nucleotides agree with TRBD1. V dropped 3 bases and J dropped 2; count of bases not matched to a gene: 6. This CDR3 contains 15 residues. The germline V gene encodes CDR1 LGHNA and CDR2 YSLEER. For the CDR3, the DNA is TGCGCCAGCAGCCACGGATCGGGACAGGCCTACGAGCAGTACTTC. Protein sequence: CASSHGSGQAYEQYF.

This rearrangement joins TRBV11-2 to TRBJ1-6, with a tentative D call TRBD1 (6 bases). CDR3 length: 15 amino acids. V lost 7 bases and J lost 7, with 17 bases in between. Germline CDR1 and CDR2: SGHAT and FQNNGV. The CDR3 sequence is CASTQGWGTNSPLHF. CDR3 nucleotide sequence: TGTGCCAGCACCCAGGGGTGGGGGACGAATTCACCCCTCCACTTT.

This clone was observed a handful of times. The chain carries TRBV6-5 and TRBJ2-7; 9 bases align to TRBD1. Germline CDR1 is MNHEY and CDR2 is SVGAGI. There are 14 residues in the CDR3. The trim removed 6 bases at V and 9 bases at J, leaving 12 bases unmatched. The CDR3 DNA reads TGTGCCAGCAGGCCCGGGACAGGGAGTTTCAGGCAGTACTTC. Encoded protein: CASRPGTGSFRQYF.

The genes are TRBV9 and TRBJ2-7; 8 nucleotides align to TRBD2. V was clipped by 0 bases and J by 1 base; unmatched bases: 3. This CDR3 has 15 amino acids. Germline CDR1 and CDR2: SGDLS and YYNGEE. CDR3 DNA sequence: TGTGCCAGCAGCGTAGTGGCTAGCGGGTCCTACGAGCAGTACTTC. Translated: CASSVVASGSYEQYF.

This clone was detected a few times. The rearrangement uses TRBV27 and TRBJ2-4; 9 bases fit TRBD2. Per the germline V gene, CDR1 is MNHEY and CDR2 is SMNVEV (reference sequence). With V trimmed by 4 bases and J by 0 bases, 7 bases remained unmatched. CDR3 size: 17 residues. The CDR3 loop is CASSSMTSGLAKNIQYF. The DNA for the CDR3 is TGTGCCAGCAGTTCCATGACTAGCGGATTAGCCAAAAACATTCAGTACTTC.

The V call is TRBV11-2, the J call TRBJ2-1; D remains ambiguous. In germline, CDR1 is SGHAT, CDR2 FQNNGV. Trimming shortened V by 1 base and J by 6 bases, and 7 bases separated the two germline ends. This CDR3 is 13 amino acids long. The CDR3 loop reads CASSLGYGNEQFF. The CDR3 DNA sequence: TGTGCCAGCAGCTTAGGATACGGCAATGAGCAGTTCTTC.

The rearrangement joins TRBV30 to TRBJ2-7; 11 bases fit TRBD1. CDR3 length equals 16 residues. V lost 4 bases to trimming and J lost 7 bases; unmatched junction nucleotides: 15. Germline CDR1 GTSNPN, CDR2 SVGIG (reference sequence). As DNA, the CDR3 is TGTGCCTGGACCTGGAGTCGGACAGGGGGCGCGGAAGAGCAGTACTTC. Protein product: CAWTWSRTGGAEEQYF.

The chain has TRBV10-1 and TRBJ2-4; the match to TRBD2 covers 7 bases. J lost 3 bases, V lost 8 bases, and 4 bases had no gene match. Per germline, CDR1 WNHNN and CDR2 SYGVQD (reference sequence). The CDR3 sequence is 13 residues long. This chain's CDR3 is CASFERGKNIQYF. The CDR3 nucleotides are TGCGCCAGCTTCGAGCGGGGCAAAAACATTCAGTACTTC.

V usage is TRBV19 and J usage is TRBJ1-4; D ambiguous. Per germline, CDR1 LNHDA and CDR2 SQIVND (reference sequence). V was pared by 3 bases and J by 3 bases, with 14 bases between. This CDR3 has 16 amino acids. The CDR3: CASSIPSWAANEKLFF. The DNA of the CDR3 is TGTGCCAGTAGTATTCCTTCGTGGGCTGCTAATGAAAAACTGTTTTTT.

The sample holds a few counts of this clone. The V call is TRBV6-1, the J call TRBJ1-4; 11 bases line up with TRBD1. The CDR3 sequence is 15 residues long. Germline CDR1 is MNHNS and CDR2 is SASEGT. The V gene end was trimmed by 2 bases and the J gene end by 5 bases; junction bases not matched to a gene: 1. The CDR3 loop is CASSEWTGGNEKLFF. CDR3 sequence (DNA): TGTGCCAGCAGTGAATGGACAGGGGGCAATGAAAAACTGTTTTTT.

The genes are TRBV11-2 and TRBJ2-2; D possibly corresponds to TRBD1 (6 bases). The CDR3 length is 15 residues. Per germline, CDR1 SGHAT and CDR2 FQNNGV. The ends were cut back, 1 base at V and 3 bases at J, with 9 bases in the middle. The CDR3 region is CASSLVQGYTGELFF. In DNA form, the CDR3 reads TGTGCCAGCAGCTTAGTGCAGGGGTACACCGGGGAGCTGTTTTTT.

The rearrangement uses TRBV18 and TRBJ2-4; possibly TRBD2 for D (5 bases). Germline assignment: CDR1 KGHSH and CDR2 LQKENI. V lost 0 bases and J lost 6, with 12 bases in between. The CDR3 sequence is 15 residues long. CDR3 nucleotides: TGTGCCAGCTCACCACCATCGGGGAACAGAAACATTCAGTACTTC. Translating it yields CASSPPSGNRNIQYF.

This rearrangement joins TRBV19 to TRBJ2-7, with D maybe TRBD2 (5 bases). V was trimmed by 8 bases and J by 4 bases, leaving 9 bases between them. Looked up from germline, CDR1 is LNHDA and CDR2 is SQIVND (reference sequence). CDR3 length: 11 residues. The CDR3 DNA sequence: TGTGCCAGTTCTCGGGATTACGAGCAGTACTTC. Its protein is CASSRDYEQYF.